This T cell receptor (beta chain) was captured by sequencing in a study of ipilimumab plus nivolumab after autologous stem cell transplantation. About the research overall: The DLBCL cohort had primary refractory and relapsed disease, with 18-month progression-free survival of around 86% and 29%. Notes on the study in general: TCR repertoire, Treg phenotype and gut microbiota reportedly support more study of this approach.

Looked up from germline, CDR1 is ENHRY and CDR2 is SYGVKD. Trimming left V 4 bases short and J 0 bases short, with 10 bases between. This CDR3 has 15 amino acids. Notes on this clone: The antigen is undetermined.

Patients got ipilimumab 1 mg/kg beginning 14 to 28 days post-transplant. Only in-frame clones appear in the TCRdb table, and some are missing; sequencing was by immunoSEQ multiplex PCR. Of about 24,000 clones listed, about 86% were seen once; the top ten hold 5.2%. The V and J genes are TRBV10-3 and TRBJ1-3; no clear D. The TCR sequence derives from a male donor with diffuse large B-cell lymphoma. The sample consisted of PBMCs, taken in a trial of ipilimumab plus nivolumab as post-transplant consolidation. The CDR3 bases are TGTGCCATCAGTGCTTACGGACCCTCTGGAAACACCATATATTTT. Translation gives CAISAYGPSGNTIYF.